The rows below give T cell receptor beta chains drawn from one sample of a study of PD-1 blockade in classical Hodgkin lymphoma. TCRdb keeps only in-frame clones here, not all; method: immunoSEQ multiplex PCR. The table shows about 64,000 clones, with less than 95% occurring only once. The sequencing used peripheral blood mononuclear cells (PBMCs), collected before the fourth cycle of nivolumab. These receptors were collected from a human donor with classical Hodgkin lymphoma. The CDR3 runs from the conserved cysteine through the conserved F or W. Fields, in order: clone size, J gene, V gene, D gene, CDR3 DNA, CDR3 protein. D genes are given only for firm matches. Clone sizes are given selectively: once, few, many, or a class where the clone is expanded.

NA TRBJ2-3 TRBV30 TRBD1 TGTGCCTGGAGTGACGGGACAGGGCAAGATACGCAGTATTTT CAWSDGTGQDTQYF
NA TRBJ1-2 TRBV27 NA TGTGCCAGCAGTTTATTGCCCCCCGGGGGCTACACCTTC CASSLLPPGGYTF
NA TRBJ1-5 TRBV27 TRBD1 TGTGCCAGCAGTTTAGTGTCCGCAGGGGGGCAGCCCCAGCATTTT CASSLVSAGGQPQHF
NA TRBJ1-5 TRBV19 NA TGTGCCAGTAGTATGTGGACGGGGGATAGCAATCAGCCCCAGCATTTT CASSMWTGDSNQPQHF
NA TRBJ2-5 TRBV2 NA TGTGCCAGCAGGGGGGAGACCCAGTACTTC CASRGETQYF
NA TRBJ1-4 TRBV4-1 NA TGCGCCAGCAGCCAAGACCCCCCTGCAACTAATGAAAAACTGTTTTTT CASSQDPPATNEKLFF
NA TRBJ1-4 TRBV25-1 NA TGTGCCAGCAAAGCCGGCAGTAGTGGAGAAAAACTGTTTTTT CASKAGSSGEKLFF
NA TRBJ2-7 TRBV19 NA TGTGCCAGTAGTAAGAAGACTTCTTACGAGCAGTACTTC CASSKKTSYEQYF
NA TRBJ1-1 TRBV20-1 NA TGCAGTGTGTGGGTAGCTTTCTTT CSVWVAFF
NA TRBJ2-5 TRBV5-1 NA TGCGCCAGCAGCTTGGGGGGCCCTGGGCAAGAGACCCAGTACTTC CASSLGGPGQETQYF
NA TRBJ1-1 TRBV18 NA TGTGCCAGCTCACCAGTGATCAAGGGGAACACTGAAGCTTTCTTT CASSPVIKGNTEAFF
NA TRBJ1-3 TRBV7-9 TRBD1 TGTGCCAGCAGCCCCCGACAGGGAGTCACCATATATTTT CASSPRQGVTIYF
NA TRBJ2-5 TRBV11-2 TRBD2 TGTGCCAGCAGCCCCTATCCCCTACTAGCGGGGTACCAAGAGACCCAGTACTTC CASSPYPLLAGYQETQYF
once TRBJ1-2 TRBV30 TRBD1 TGTGCCTGGAGTCTGACAGGGGTGGAAGGCTACACCTTC CAWSLTGVEGYTF
NA TRBJ2-5 TRBV5-6 TRBD2 TGTGCCAGCAGCTTATCAGCGGGGACAGAGACCCAGTACTTC CASSLSAGTETQYF
NA TRBJ2-2 TRBV18 TRBD1 TGTGCCAGCTCAACACAGGGGAGTGTCGGGGAGCTGTTTTTT CASSTQGSVGELFF
NA TRBJ2-3 TRBV20-1 NA TGCAGTGCCCCGGTGGGAGATACGCAGTATTTT CSAPVGDTQYF
NA TRBJ2-1 TRBV29-1 TRBD1 TGCAGCGTTGAAGATCCGGACAGGGAGTCCTACAATGAGCAATTCTTC CSVEDPDRESYNEQFF
NA TRBJ1-1 TRBV19 TRBD1 TGTGCCAGTAGTATGGGACAGGGAGGAGGCACTGAAGCTTTCTTT CASSMGQGGGTEAFF
NA TRBJ2-1 TRBV29-1 NA TGCAGCGTTGTTGTAGGATTTGACGATGAGCAGTTCTTC CSVVVGFDDEQFF
NA TRBJ2-3 TRBV7-9 NA TGTGCCAGCAGCTTACGTGGGGCTAGCACAGATACGCAGTATTTT CASSLRGASTDTQYF
NA TRBJ2-7 TRBV7-9 NA TGTGCCAGCAGCTTATCTAGCCCCTTCAGCGAGCAGTACTTC CASSLSSPFSEQYF
NA TRBJ2-7 TRBV2 TRBD1 TGTGCCAGCAATACAGTCGGGACAGGGCGCTACGAGCAGTACTTC CASNTVGTGRYEQYF
NA TRBJ1-4 TRBV14 TRBD1 TGTGCCAGCAGCCCCATGGGCAGGGGGGATGAAAAACTGTTTTTT CASSPMGRGDEKLFF
few TRBJ2-2 TRBV27 TRBD2 TGTGCCAGCAGTTTAGCGGGGGGCCCGTTCGGCGGGGAGCTGTTTTTT CASSLAGGPFGGELFF
NA TRBJ1-6 TRBV6-6 NA TGTGCCAGCAGTTTAGCGGTTAGAAACAATTCACCCCTCCACTTT CASSLAVRNNSPLHF
NA TRBJ2-5 TRBV5-6 NA TGTGCCAGCAGCTTGGTCCCCGGTTGGGGCGGGGAGACCCAGTACTTC CASSLVPGWGGETQYF
NA TRBJ2-3 TRBV5-1 TRBD2 TGCGCCAGCAGCTTGGGGAGCGGGGGCACAGATACGCAGTATTTT CASSLGSGGTDTQYF
NA TRBJ1-1 TRBV6-1 NA TGTGCCAGCAGTGAAGCTCGGAGGGGAGCTTTCTTT CASSEARRGAFF
NA TRBJ2-7 TRBV5-1 NA TGCGCCAGCAGCTTCAGGGCCCCTCGCCACGAGCAGTACTTC CASSFRAPRHEQYF
NA TRBJ1-4 TRBV19 NA TGTGCCAGTAGTATCGATTATACGGGACCGGGAGTACCCTCGACTAATGAAAAACTGTTTTTT CASSIDYTGPGVPSTNEKLFF
NA TRBJ2-6 TRBV21-1 NA TGTGCCAGCAGCAAAGTGATCTCTGGGGCCAACGTCCTGACTTTC CASSKVISGANVLTF
NA TRBJ2-5 TRBV5-8 NA TGTGCCAGCAGCCAAGACCCCAGGGGCCTCGAGACCCAGTACTTC CASSQDPRGLETQYF
NA TRBJ1-1 TRBV5-1 NA TGCGCCAGCAGCTTGGAAGGGGTGAGTACGGACACTGAAGCTTTCTTT CASSLEGVSTDTEAFF
NA TRBJ1-2 TRBV27 NA TGTGCCAGCAGTTTAAGATGGACGGTAGCTTTTAACTATGGCTACACCTTC CASSLRWTVAFNYGYTF
NA TRBJ2-7 TRBV10-3 NA TGTGCCATCAGTGCGGGTCGGGGGAGTGACGAGCAGTACTTC CAISAGRGSDEQYF
NA TRBJ2-7 TRBV5-5 NA TGTGCCAGCAGCTTGGGATTGAGGTATTGGAGCTCCTACGAGCAGTACTTC CASSLGLRYWSSYEQYF
NA TRBJ1-1 TRBV5-1 NA TGCGCCAGCAGCTTTGACACCGAGGGCACTGAAGCTTTCTTT CASSFDTEGTEAFF
NA TRBJ1-2 TRBV30 TRBD1 TGTGCCTGGAGTGTCCAGGGGGCTTACTATGGCTACACCTTC CAWSVQGAYYGYTF
NA TRBJ2-7 TRBV6-1 NA TGTGCCAGCAGTGACTGGCCCTACGAGCAGTACTTC CASSDWPYEQYF